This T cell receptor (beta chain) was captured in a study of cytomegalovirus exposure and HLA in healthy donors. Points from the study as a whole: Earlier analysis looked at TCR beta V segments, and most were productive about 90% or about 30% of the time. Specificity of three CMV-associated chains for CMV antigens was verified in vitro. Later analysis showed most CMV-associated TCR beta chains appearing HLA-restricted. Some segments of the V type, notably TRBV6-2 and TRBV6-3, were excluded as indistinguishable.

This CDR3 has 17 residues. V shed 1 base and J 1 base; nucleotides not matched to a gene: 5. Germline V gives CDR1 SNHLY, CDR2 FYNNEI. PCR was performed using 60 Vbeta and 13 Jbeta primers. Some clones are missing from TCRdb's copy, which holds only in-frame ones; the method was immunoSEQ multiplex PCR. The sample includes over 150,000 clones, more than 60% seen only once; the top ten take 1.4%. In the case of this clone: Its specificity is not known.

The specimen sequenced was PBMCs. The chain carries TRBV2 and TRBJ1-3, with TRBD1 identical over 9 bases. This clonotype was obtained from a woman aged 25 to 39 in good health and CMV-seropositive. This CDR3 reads CASSEGPTGGSGNTIYF. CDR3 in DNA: TGTGCCAGCAGTGAAGGCCCGACAGGGGGTTCTGGAAACACCATATATTTT.